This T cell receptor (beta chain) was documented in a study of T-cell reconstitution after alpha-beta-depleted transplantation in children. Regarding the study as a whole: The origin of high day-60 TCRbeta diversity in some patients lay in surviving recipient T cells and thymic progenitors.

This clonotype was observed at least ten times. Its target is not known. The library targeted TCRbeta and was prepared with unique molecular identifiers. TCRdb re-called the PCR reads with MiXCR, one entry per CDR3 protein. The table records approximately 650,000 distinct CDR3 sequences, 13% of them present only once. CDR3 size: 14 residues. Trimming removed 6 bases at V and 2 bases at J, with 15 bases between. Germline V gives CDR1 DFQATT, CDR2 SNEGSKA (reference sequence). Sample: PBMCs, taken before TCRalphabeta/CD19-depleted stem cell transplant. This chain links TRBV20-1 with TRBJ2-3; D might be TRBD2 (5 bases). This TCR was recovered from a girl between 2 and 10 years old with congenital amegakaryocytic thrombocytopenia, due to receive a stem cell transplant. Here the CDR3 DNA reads TGCAGTGCACCAAAGGACTGGGTCACAGATACGCAGTATTTT. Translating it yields CSAPKDWVTDTQYF.